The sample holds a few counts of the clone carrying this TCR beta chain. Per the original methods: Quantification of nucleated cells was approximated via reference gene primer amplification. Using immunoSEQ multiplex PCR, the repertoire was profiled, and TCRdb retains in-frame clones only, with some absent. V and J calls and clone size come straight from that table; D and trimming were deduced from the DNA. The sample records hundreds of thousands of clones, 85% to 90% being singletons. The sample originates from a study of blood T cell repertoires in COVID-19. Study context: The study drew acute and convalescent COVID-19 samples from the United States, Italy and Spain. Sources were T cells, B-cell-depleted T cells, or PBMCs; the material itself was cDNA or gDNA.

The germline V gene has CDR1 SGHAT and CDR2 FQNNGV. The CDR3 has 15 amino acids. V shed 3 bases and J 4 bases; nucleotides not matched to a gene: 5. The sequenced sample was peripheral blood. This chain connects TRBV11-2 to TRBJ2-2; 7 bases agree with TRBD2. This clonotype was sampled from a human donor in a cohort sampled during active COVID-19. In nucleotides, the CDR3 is TGTGCCAGCAGCTTTGCGGGAGCGGTCACCGGGGAGCTGTTTTTT. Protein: CASSFAGAVTGELFF.